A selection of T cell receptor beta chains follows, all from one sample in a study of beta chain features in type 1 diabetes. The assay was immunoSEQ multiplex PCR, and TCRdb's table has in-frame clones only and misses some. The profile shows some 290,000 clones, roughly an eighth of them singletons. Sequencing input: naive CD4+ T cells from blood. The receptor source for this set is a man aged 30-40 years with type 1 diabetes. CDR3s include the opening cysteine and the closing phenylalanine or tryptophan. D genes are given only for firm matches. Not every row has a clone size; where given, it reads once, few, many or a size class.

CDR3nt: TGTGCCAGCAGCGTAGACACAGGGGGCTCTAGTATGGGCACTGAAGCTTTCTTT; CDR3aa: CASSVDTGGSSMGTEAFF; v_gene: TRBV9; abundance: few; d_gene: TRBD1; j_gene: TRBJ1-1
CDR3nt: TGTGCCAGCAGGGGAGACTATAGCAATCAGCCCCAGCATTTT; CDR3aa: CASRGDYSNQPQHF; v_gene: TRBV2; abundance: .; d_gene: .; j_gene: TRBJ1-5
CDR3nt: TGTGCCAGCAGTTTATCCCACCCGAGCTCCTACGAGCAGTACTTC; CDR3aa: CASSLSHPSSYEQYF; v_gene: TRBV27; abundance: .; d_gene: .; j_gene: TRBJ2-7
CDR3nt: TGTGCCAGCAGCCCTGGAGTAGCGGGCCAAGAGACCCAGTACTTC; CDR3aa: CASSPGVAGQETQYF; v_gene: TRBV5-4; abundance: .; d_gene: TRBD2; j_gene: TRBJ2-5
CDR3nt: TGTGCCAGCAGTACTGGGCAGGACACTGAAGCTTTCTTT; CDR3aa: CASSTGQDTEAFF; v_gene: TRBV11-3; abundance: few; d_gene: .; j_gene: TRBJ1-1
CDR3nt: TGTGCCACCGAATACAGGGGAAATGGCTACACCTTC; CDR3aa: CATEYRGNGYTF; v_gene: TRBV28; abundance: few; d_gene: TRBD1; j_gene: TRBJ1-2
CDR3nt: TGCAGCGTTTCCGGACAGGGAAGAAACACCATATATTTT; CDR3aa: CSVSGQGRNTIYF; v_gene: TRBV29-1; abundance: .; d_gene: TRBD1; j_gene: TRBJ1-3
CDR3nt: TGTGCCAGCTCGCCGGGACAGGGGGCCTACGAGCAGTACTTC; CDR3aa: CASSPGQGAYEQYF; v_gene: TRBV18; abundance: few; d_gene: TRBD1; j_gene: TRBJ2-7
CDR3nt: TGTGCCAGCAGCCCCTCGGCGGGAGGGTACAATGAGCAGTTCTTC; CDR3aa: CASSPSAGGYNEQFF; v_gene: TRBV11-1; abundance: few; d_gene: TRBD2; j_gene: TRBJ2-1
CDR3nt: TGCAGCGTCGTGGCACAGGGAAGGATGGAGACCCAGTACTTC; CDR3aa: CSVVAQGRMETQYF; v_gene: TRBV29-1; abundance: few; d_gene: .; j_gene: TRBJ2-5
CDR3nt: TGCGCCAGCAGCTTGGCCGGGACACCCCAAGAGACCCAGTACTTC; CDR3aa: CASSLAGTPQETQYF; v_gene: TRBV5-1; abundance: .; d_gene: .; j_gene: TRBJ2-5
CDR3nt: TGTGCCAGCTCACCTGGGACAGCTAATAGCAATCAGCCCCAGCATTTT; CDR3aa: CASSPGTANSNQPQHF; v_gene: TRBV18; abundance: .; d_gene: TRBD1; j_gene: TRBJ1-5
CDR3nt: TGCGCCAGCAGCTTGGCCGGGACAGGACTTTATGGCTACACCTTC; CDR3aa: CASSLAGTGLYGYTF; v_gene: TRBV5-1; abundance: few; d_gene: TRBD1; j_gene: TRBJ1-2
CDR3nt: TGCGCCAGCAGTCTAGCGGACGAGCAGTACTTC; CDR3aa: CASSLADEQYF; v_gene: TRBV5-1; abundance: .; d_gene: TRBD2; j_gene: TRBJ2-7
CDR3nt: TGTGCCAGCAGGACCAGCGGGGGCTTCTATGGCTACACCTTC; CDR3aa: CASRTSGGFYGYTF; v_gene: TRBV5-4; abundance: .; d_gene: .; j_gene: TRBJ1-2
CDR3nt: TGTGCCAGCACCAAATATCAGGGGACCCTCTCCTACGAGCAGTACTTC; CDR3aa: CASTKYQGTLSYEQYF; v_gene: TRBV2; abundance: few; d_gene: .; j_gene: TRBJ2-7
CDR3nt: TGTGCCTGGAATCGACTAGCGGGAGGAAGCAATGAGCAGTTCTTC; CDR3aa: CAWNRLAGGSNEQFF; v_gene: TRBV30; abundance: few; d_gene: TRBD2; j_gene: TRBJ2-1
CDR3nt: TGTGCCAGCAGTTACTCCCAGGGCCTCAATCAGCCCCAGCATTTT; CDR3aa: CASSYSQGLNQPQHF; v_gene: TRBV6-6; abundance: few; d_gene: .; j_gene: TRBJ1-5
CDR3nt: TGTGCCTGGAAAAAAGAACTAGCGGGACCTTTAAGGGAGACCCAGTACTTC; CDR3aa: CAWKKELAGPLRETQYF; v_gene: TRBV30; abundance: .; d_gene: TRBD2; j_gene: TRBJ2-5
CDR3nt: TGTGCCAGCAGCCCTGGACTAGCGGGAGGCCAAGAGACCCAGTACTTC; CDR3aa: CASSPGLAGGQETQYF; v_gene: TRBV11-3; abundance: .; d_gene: TRBD2; j_gene: TRBJ2-5
CDR3nt: TGTGCCTGGAGAGGTCTGCGACTAGCGGGACACCAAGAGACCCAGTACTTC; CDR3aa: CAWRGLRLAGHQETQYF; v_gene: TRBV30; abundance: .; d_gene: TRBD2; j_gene: TRBJ2-5
CDR3nt: TGTGCCAGCAGTGAATCTAGCGGAACATCCTACAATGAGCAGTTCTTC; CDR3aa: CASSESSGTSYNEQFF; v_gene: TRBV2; abundance: .; d_gene: TRBD2; j_gene: TRBJ2-1
CDR3nt: TGTGCCAGCAGCTTGGTCGAGGTTATGAGTGAGGCCAACGTCCTGACTTTC; CDR3aa: CASSLVEVMSEANVLTF; v_gene: TRBV5-6; abundance: few; d_gene: .; j_gene: TRBJ2-6
CDR3nt: TGTGCCAGCAGCGCCACAGGGTGGGTATACAATGAGCAGTTCTTC; CDR3aa: CASSATGWVYNEQFF; v_gene: TRBV9; abundance: .; d_gene: .; j_gene: TRBJ2-1
CDR3nt: TGTGCCAGCAGCCAGGAGACCGGGACACGTGTGGTTGATGAGCAGTTCTTC; CDR3aa: CASSQETGTRVVDEQFF; v_gene: TRBV4-2; abundance: .; d_gene: .; j_gene: TRBJ2-1
CDR3nt: TGCGCCAGCAGCTTGGGAGGGGGAGAGCCTGAAGCTTTCTTT; CDR3aa: CASSLGGGEPEAFF; v_gene: TRBV5-1; abundance: .; d_gene: .; j_gene: TRBJ1-1
CDR3nt: TGTGCCAGCAGTTCGAGACAGGGACTGAATGGCTACACCTTC; CDR3aa: CASSSRQGLNGYTF; v_gene: TRBV5-6; abundance: .; d_gene: TRBD1; j_gene: TRBJ1-2
CDR3nt: TGTGCCAGCAGCCAGTACAGGGGATACGAGCAGTACTTC; CDR3aa: CASSQYRGYEQYF; v_gene: TRBV14; abundance: few; d_gene: TRBD1; j_gene: TRBJ2-7
CDR3nt: TGTGCCAGCAGTCTCGGACAGGCAACTAATGAAAAACTGTTTTTT; CDR3aa: CASSLGQATNEKLFF; v_gene: TRBV28; abundance: few; d_gene: TRBD1; j_gene: TRBJ1-4
CDR3nt: TGTGCCAGCAGCTTAAGGACTAGCGGGTACACAGATACGCAGTATTTT; CDR3aa: CASSLRTSGYTDTQYF; v_gene: TRBV7-9; abundance: .; d_gene: TRBD2; j_gene: TRBJ2-3
CDR3nt: TGTGCCAGCAGTTACTCGAAGGTAGGGGGAGCTTTCTTT; CDR3aa: CASSYSKVGGAFF; v_gene: TRBV6-6; abundance: few; d_gene: .; j_gene: TRBJ1-1
CDR3nt: TGTGCCAGCAGCGTAGGAGACTACTCTGGAAACACCATATATTTT; CDR3aa: CASSVGDYSGNTIYF; v_gene: TRBV9; abundance: few; d_gene: .; j_gene: TRBJ1-3
CDR3nt: TGTGCCAGCAGCTCGAAGTCAGGCTACCAGGGTGGCTACACCTTC; CDR3aa: CASSSKSGYQGGYTF; v_gene: TRBV5-4; abundance: .; d_gene: .; j_gene: TRBJ1-2
CDR3nt: TGTGCCAGCACCGAAGAGGGCAAAAACATTCAGTACTTC; CDR3aa: CASTEEGKNIQYF; v_gene: TRBV25-1; abundance: .; d_gene: .; j_gene: TRBJ2-4
CDR3nt: TGTGCCAGCTCACCAGAGCTAGAAAATGAGCAGTTCTTC; CDR3aa: CASSPELENEQFF; v_gene: TRBV18; abundance: .; d_gene: .; j_gene: TRBJ2-1
CDR3nt: TGCGCCAGCAGCACCGGGACAGGGGGCTTCCACGAGCAGTACTTC; CDR3aa: CASSTGTGGFHEQYF; v_gene: TRBV5-1; abundance: .; d_gene: TRBD1; j_gene: TRBJ2-7
CDR3nt: TGTGCCAGCAGTTACGTAGAGGGGAACACTGAAGCTTTCTTT; CDR3aa: CASSYVEGNTEAFF; v_gene: TRBV6-6; abundance: .; d_gene: .; j_gene: TRBJ1-1
CDR3nt: TGTGCCAGCAGTCCTCTTGTTAACACTGAAGCTTTCTTT; CDR3aa: CASSPLVNTEAFF; v_gene: TRBV4-2; abundance: few; d_gene: .; j_gene: TRBJ1-1
CDR3nt: TGTGCCACCACCTTGGGCTTTGCGGGAGGCCAAGAGACCCAGTACTTC; CDR3aa: CATTLGFAGGQETQYF; v_gene: TRBV28; abundance: .; d_gene: TRBD2; j_gene: TRBJ2-5
CDR3nt: TGTGCCTGGAGTGTGGGCAGGAGGTATGGCTACACCTTC; CDR3aa: CAWSVGRRYGYTF; v_gene: TRBV30; abundance: few; d_gene: .; j_gene: TRBJ1-2
CDR3nt: TGTGCCAGCAGCTTAGAAGGCGGGCACGAGCAGTACTTC; CDR3aa: CASSLEGGHEQYF; v_gene: TRBV7-9; abundance: few; d_gene: .; j_gene: TRBJ2-7
CDR3nt: TGCGCCAGCAGCTTCTACAGGGGTACGAGCTCCGGGGAGCTGTTTTTT; CDR3aa: CASSFYRGTSSGELFF; v_gene: TRBV5-1; abundance: few; d_gene: TRBD1; j_gene: TRBJ2-2
CDR3nt: TGCGCCAGCAGCCACAGGGTTTCCCAAGAGACCCAGTACTTC; CDR3aa: CASSHRVSQETQYF; v_gene: TRBV4-1; abundance: .; d_gene: .; j_gene: TRBJ2-5
CDR3nt: TGTGCCAGCAGCGTAGGAGTCAGGGGGCCTTCGTGTCAGTACTTC; CDR3aa: CASSVGVRGPSCQYF; v_gene: TRBV9; abundance: few; d_gene: TRBD1; j_gene: TRBJ2-7